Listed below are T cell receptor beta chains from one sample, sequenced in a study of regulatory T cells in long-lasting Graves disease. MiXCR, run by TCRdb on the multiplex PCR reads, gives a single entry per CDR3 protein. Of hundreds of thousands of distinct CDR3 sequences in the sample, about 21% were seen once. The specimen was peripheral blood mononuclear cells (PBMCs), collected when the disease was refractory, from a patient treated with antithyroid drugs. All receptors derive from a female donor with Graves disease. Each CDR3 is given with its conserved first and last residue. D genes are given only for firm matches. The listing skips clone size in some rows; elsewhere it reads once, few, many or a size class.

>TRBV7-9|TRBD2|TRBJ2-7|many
CASSLAGGNYEQYF
TGTGCCAGCAGCTTAGCGGGAGGGAACTACGAGCAGTACTTC
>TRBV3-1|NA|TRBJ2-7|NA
CASRPGRTVTYEQYF
TGTGCCAGCAGACCCGGTAGGACAGTGACCTACGAGCAGTACTTC
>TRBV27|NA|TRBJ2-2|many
CATRAGYTGELFF
TGTGCCACCCGGGCGGGATATACCGGGGAGCTGTTTTTT
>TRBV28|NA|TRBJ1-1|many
CASSWRVEAFF
TGTGCCAGCAGTTGGAGGGTTGAAGCTTTCTTT
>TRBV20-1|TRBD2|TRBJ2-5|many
CSAFTRGRLAETQYF
TGCAGTGCCTTTACTCGCGGGAGATTGGCTGAGACCCAGTACTTC
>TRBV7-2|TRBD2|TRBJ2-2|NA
CASSLGGLAGSLTGELFF
TGTGCCAGCAGCTTAGGGGGGCTAGCGGGGAGCCTAACCGGGGAGCTGTTTTTT
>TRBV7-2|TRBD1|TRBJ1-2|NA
CASSPLGQKYYGYTF
TGTGCCAGCAGCCCCTTGGGACAGAAATACTATGGCTACACCTTC
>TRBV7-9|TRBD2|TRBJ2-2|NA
CASSLAGTTNTGELFF
TGTGCCAGCAGCTTAGCCGGGACTACGAACACCGGGGAGCTGTTTTTT
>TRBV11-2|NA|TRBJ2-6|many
CASRARTAYSGANVLTF
TGTGCCAGCAGGGCGCGGACAGCTTACTCTGGGGCCAACGTCCTGACTTTC
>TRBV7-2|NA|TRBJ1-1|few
CASSLRRGGATEAFF
TGTGCCAGCAGCTTAAGGAGGGGGGGGGCGACTGAAGCTTTCTTT
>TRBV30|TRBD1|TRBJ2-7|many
CAWTGGGEQYF
TGTGCCTGGACAGGGGGCGGAGAGCAGTACTTC
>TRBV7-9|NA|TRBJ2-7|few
CASSSGYTGSYEQYF
TGTGCCAGCAGCTCAGGATACACCGGGTCCTACGAGCAGTACTTC
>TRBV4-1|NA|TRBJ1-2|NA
CASSVRTATNYGYTF
TGCGCCAGCAGCGTCCGAACAGCGACTAACTATGGCTACACCTTC
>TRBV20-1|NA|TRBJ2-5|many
CSAIPGQQSYQETQYF
TGCAGTGCTATTCCGGGACAACAGAGCTACCAAGAGACCCAGTACTTC
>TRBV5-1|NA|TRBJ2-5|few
CASSLGQGIGETQYF
TGCGCCAGCAGCTTAGGGCAGGGGATTGGGGAGACCCAGTACTTC
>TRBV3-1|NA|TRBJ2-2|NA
CASSHLAANTGELFF
TGTGCCAGCAGCCATCTAGCAGCGAACACCGGGGAGCTGTTTTTT
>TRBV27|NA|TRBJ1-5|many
CASSLVRNQPQHF
TGTGCCAGCAGTTTAGTAAGGAATCAGCCCCAGCATTTT
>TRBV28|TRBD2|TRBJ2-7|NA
CASSLFRLADSSYEQYF
TGTGCCAGCAGTTTATTCCGACTAGCGGACAGCTCCTACGAGCAGTACTTC
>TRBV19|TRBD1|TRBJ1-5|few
CASRPRTGGYNNQPQHF
TGTGCCAGTAGACCGCGGACAGGGGGCTATAACAATCAGCCCCAGCATTTT
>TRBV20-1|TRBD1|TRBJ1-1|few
CSARDPTGVYTEAFF
TGCAGTGCTAGAGACCCGACAGGGGTCTACACTGAAGCTTTCTTT
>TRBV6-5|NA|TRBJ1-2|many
CASSYSQGPRDGYTF
TGTGCCAGCAGTTACTCGCAGGGCCCACGGGATGGCTACACCTTC
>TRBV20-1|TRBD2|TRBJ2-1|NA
CSAVAGGLVCGEQFF
TGCAGTGCTGTAGCGGGAGGGCTCGTCTGCGGTGAGCAGTTCTTC
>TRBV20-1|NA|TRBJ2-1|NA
CSGDNLAQPGNEQFF
TGCAGTGGCGACAATCTAGCGCAGCCGGGTAATGAGCAGTTCTTC
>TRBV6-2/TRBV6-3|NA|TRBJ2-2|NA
CASSYTWTNTGELFF
TGTGCCAGCAGTTACACCTGGACGAACACCGGGGAGCTGTTTTTT
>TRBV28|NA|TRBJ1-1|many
CASSPPEMGLLGEAFF
TGTGCCAGCAGTCCGCCGGAAATGGGCCTGTTAGGTGAAGCTTTCTTT
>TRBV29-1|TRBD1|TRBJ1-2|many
CSFTLRGPGYTF
TGCAGCTTCACCTTGAGGGGGCCTGGCTACACCTTC